This TCR beta chain was obtained from a study of cytomegalovirus exposure and HLA in healthy donors. Notes on the study in general: Subsequent analysis of the approximately 110 validation repertoires found a tendency for first-cohort TCR clusters to co-occur. Reports showed the classifier diagnosing cytomegalovirus status with high specificity and sensitivity. Cytomegalovirus association was listed for approximately 160 TCR beta chains.

As to this clone: Its antigen remains unidentified.

Libraries were prepared by immunoSEQ multiplex PCR; TCRdb keeps only in-frame clonotypes and omits some of them. The sample consists of 160,000 or so clones, 85% of them appearing once. CDR3 size: 14 residues. The germline V gene encodes CDR1 SGHTS and CDR2 YDEGEE. V gave up 4 bases and J gave up 9 bases, with 17 bases separating them. This sequence originates from a man younger than 45 in good health and CMV-seropositive. This sequence joins TRBV5-8 and TRBJ2-1, with D hard to call. Sequenced: PBMCs. In DNA form, the CDR3 reads TGTGCCAGCAGCCCCGTTGGTGAGTCTGCTGAGCAGTTCTTC. Residues: CASSPVGESAEQFF.